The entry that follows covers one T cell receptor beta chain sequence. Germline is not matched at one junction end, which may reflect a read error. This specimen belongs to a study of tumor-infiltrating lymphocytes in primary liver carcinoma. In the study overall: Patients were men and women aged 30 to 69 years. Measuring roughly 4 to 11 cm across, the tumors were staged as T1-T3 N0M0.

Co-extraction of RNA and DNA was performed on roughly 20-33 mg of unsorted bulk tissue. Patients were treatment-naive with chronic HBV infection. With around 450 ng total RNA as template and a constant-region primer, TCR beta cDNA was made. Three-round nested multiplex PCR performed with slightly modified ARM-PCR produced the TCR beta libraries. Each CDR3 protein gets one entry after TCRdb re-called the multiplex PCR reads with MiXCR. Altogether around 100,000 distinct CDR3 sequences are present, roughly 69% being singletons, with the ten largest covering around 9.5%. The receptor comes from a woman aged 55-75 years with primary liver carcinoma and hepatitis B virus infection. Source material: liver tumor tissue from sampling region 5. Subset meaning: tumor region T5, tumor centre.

In DNA, the CDR3 is TGTACCAGCATTGCTAACGGGCAAACTTGGGGACACTACGAGCAGTACTTC. It translates to CTSIANGQTWGHYEQYF. This chain uses TRBV6-6 with TRBJ2-7; D may be TRBD1 (6 bases). Germline CDR1 MNHNY, CDR2 SVGAGI (reference sequence). CDR3 length: 17 amino acids.